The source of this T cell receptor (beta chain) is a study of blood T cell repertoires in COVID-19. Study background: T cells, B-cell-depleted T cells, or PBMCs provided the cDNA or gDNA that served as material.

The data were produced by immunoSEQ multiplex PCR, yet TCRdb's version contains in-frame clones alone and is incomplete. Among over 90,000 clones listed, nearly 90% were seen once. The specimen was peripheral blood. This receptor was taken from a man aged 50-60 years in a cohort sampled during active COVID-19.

The DNA for the CDR3 is TGTGCCAGCACTGTCGGGGGGCCGAACACTGAAGCTTTCTTT. It yields the protein CASTVGGPNTEAFF. The chain joins TRBV2 to TRBJ1-1; D is possibly TRBD1 (6 bases). Germline V gives CDR1 SNHLY, CDR2 FYNNEI. V gave up 7 bases and J gave up 1 base, with 13 bases separating them. This CDR3 has 14 residues. The variable domain in full, with the rest retrieved from reference TRBV2 and TRBJ1-1, is EPEVTQTPSHQVTQMGQEVILRCVPISNHLYFYWYRQILGQKVEFLVSFYNNEISEKSEIFDDQFSVERPDGSNFTLKIRSTKLEDSAMYFCASTVGGPNTEAFFGQGTRLTVV.